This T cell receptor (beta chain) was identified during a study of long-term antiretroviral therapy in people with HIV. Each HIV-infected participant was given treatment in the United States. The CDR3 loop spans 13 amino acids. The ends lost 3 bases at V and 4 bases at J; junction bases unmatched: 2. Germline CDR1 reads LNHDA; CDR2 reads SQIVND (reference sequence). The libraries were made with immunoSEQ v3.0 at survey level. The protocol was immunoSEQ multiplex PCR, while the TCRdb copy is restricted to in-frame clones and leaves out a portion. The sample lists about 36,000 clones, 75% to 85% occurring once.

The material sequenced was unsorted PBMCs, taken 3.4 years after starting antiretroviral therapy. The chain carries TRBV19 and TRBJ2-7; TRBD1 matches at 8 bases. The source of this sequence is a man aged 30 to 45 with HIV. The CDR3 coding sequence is TGTGCCAGTAGTATCGGACAGGGATACGAGCAGTACTTC. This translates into CASSIGQGYEQYF.